The clone carrying this T cell receptor beta chain has only a few counts. The antigen is not known. It was RNA transcripts that yielded the amplified TCR beta CDR3 regions. HTBI primers were employed in a first-round RT-PCR of the TCR CDR3. TCRdb re-called the multiplex PCR reads through MiXCR, storing one row per CDR3 protein. The sample lists hundreds of thousands of distinct CDR3 sequences, 38% occurring once. This record belongs to a study of T cells in Graves' hyperthyroidism and ophthalmopathy. The CDR3 covers 14 residues. The germline V gene encodes CDR1 MNHEY and CDR2 SVGAGI. V trimming: 6 bases; J trimming: 6 bases; junction bases outside the gene matches: 7. Study-level findings and limits: Through a model of 13 V-J features, ophthalmopathy was separated from stable hyperthyroidism.

Hyperthyroidism had been newly diagnosed in patients aged 18 to 65, and its duration was under 2 months. Patients were excluded because of uncontrolled infection, other autoimmune disease, pregnancy or lactation. The source material was blood. This receptor was identified in a man aged 18 to 30 with Graves' hyperthyroidism. V is TRBV6-5 and J is TRBJ2-7; 11 bases agree with TRBD2. In DNA form, the CDR3 reads TGTGCCAGCAGAGAAAATAGCGGGAGGGGCGAGCAGTACTTC. It encodes CASRENSGRGEQYF.